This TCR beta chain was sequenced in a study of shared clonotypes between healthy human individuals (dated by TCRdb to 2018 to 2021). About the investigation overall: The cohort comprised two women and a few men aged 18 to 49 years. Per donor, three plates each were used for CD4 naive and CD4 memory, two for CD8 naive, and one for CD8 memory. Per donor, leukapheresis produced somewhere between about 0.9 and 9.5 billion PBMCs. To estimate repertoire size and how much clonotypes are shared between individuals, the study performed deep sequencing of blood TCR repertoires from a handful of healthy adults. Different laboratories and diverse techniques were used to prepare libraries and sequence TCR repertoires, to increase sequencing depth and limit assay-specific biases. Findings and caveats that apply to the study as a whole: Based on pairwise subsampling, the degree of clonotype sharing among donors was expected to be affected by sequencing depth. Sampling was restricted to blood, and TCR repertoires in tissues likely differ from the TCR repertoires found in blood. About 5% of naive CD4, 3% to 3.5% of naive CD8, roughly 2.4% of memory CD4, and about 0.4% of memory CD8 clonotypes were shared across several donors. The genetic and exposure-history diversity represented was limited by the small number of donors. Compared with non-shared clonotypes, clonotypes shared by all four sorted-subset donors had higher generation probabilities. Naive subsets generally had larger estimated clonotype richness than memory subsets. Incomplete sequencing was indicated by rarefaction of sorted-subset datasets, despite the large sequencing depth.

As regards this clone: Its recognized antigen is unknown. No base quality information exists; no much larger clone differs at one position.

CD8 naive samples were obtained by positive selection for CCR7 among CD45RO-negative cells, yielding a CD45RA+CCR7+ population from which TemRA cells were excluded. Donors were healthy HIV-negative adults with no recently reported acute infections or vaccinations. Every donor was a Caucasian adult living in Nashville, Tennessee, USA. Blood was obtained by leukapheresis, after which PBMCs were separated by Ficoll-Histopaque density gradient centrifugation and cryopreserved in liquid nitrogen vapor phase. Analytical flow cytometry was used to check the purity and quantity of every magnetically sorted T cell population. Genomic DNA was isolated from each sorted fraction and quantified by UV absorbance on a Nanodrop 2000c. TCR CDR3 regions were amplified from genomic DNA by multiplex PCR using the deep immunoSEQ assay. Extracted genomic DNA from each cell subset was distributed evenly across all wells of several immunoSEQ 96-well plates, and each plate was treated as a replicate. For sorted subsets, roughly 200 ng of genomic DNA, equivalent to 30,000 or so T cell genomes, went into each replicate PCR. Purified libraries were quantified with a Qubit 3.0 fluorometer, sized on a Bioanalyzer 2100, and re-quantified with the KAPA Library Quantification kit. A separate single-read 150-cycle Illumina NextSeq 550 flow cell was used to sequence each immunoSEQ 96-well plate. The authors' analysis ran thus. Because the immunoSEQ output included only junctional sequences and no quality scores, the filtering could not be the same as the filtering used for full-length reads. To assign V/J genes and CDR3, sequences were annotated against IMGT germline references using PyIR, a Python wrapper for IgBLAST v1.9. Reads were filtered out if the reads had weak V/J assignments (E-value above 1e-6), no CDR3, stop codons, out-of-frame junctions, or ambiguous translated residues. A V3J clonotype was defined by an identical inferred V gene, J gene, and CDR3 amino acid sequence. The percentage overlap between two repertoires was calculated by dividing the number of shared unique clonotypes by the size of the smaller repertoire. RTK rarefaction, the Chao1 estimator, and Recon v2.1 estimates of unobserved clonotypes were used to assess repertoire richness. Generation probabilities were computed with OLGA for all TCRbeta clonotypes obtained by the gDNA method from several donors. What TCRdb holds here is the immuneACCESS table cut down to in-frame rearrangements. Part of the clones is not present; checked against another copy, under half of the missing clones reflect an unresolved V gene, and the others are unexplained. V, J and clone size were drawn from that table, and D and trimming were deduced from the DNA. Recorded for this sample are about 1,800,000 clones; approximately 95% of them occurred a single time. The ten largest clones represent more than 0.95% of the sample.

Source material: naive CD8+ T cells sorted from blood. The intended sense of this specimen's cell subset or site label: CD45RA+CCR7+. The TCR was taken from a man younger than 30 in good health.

Here the CDR3 is given as CAISATGSTYEQYF. The sequenced DNA: TGTGCCATCAGTGCTACCGGCAGTACCTACGAGCAGTACTTC. The chain uses TRBV10-3 and TRBJ2-7; the D gene is not confidently resolved. Via the germline V gene, CDR1 is ENHRY and CDR2 SYGVKD. Measured from the cysteine to the phenylalanine, the CDR3 is 14 residues long. The retained sequence is limited to the CDR3, 42 bases, with the frame set at the first base. V is pared back by 4 bases and J by 2 bases, with 12 bases lying between the germline termini.